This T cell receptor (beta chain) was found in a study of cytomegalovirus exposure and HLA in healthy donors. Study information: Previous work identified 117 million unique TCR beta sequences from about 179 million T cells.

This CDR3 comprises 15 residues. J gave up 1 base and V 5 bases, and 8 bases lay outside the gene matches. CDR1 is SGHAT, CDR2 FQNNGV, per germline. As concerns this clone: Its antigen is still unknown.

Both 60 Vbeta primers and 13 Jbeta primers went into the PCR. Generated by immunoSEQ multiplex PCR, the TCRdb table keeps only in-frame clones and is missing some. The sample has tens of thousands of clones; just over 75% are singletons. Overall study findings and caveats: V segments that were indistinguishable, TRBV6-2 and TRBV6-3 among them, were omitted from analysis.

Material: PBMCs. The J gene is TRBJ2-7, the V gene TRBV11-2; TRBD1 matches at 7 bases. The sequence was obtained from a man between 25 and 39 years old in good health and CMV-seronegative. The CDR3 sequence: CASSPRPRGSYEQYF. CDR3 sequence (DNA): TGTGCCAGCAGCCCCCGGCCCAGGGGGTCCTACGAGCAGTACTTC.